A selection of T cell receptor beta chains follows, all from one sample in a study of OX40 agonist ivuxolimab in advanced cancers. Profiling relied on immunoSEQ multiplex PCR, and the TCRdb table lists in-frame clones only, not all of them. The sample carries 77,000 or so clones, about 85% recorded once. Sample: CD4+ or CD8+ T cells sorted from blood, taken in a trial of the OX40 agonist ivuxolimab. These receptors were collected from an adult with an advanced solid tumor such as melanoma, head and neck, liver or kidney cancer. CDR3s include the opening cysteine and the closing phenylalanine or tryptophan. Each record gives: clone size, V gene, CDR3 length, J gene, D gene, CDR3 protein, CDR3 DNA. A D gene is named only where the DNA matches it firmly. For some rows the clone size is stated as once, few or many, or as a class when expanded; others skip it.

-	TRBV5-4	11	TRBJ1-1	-	CVSGANTEAFF	TGTGTCTCAGGGGCGAACACTGAAGCTTTCTTT
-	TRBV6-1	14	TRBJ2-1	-	CASTEGWGKAEQFF	TGTGCCAGCACCGAGGGGTGGGGGAAAGCTGAGCAGTTCTTC
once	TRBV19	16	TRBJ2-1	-	CASSIRAPGGNNEQFF	TGTGCCAGTAGTATCCGGGCCCCCGGGGGTAACAATGAGCAGTTCTTC
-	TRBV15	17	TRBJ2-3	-	CATSRDLGGSRPDTQYF	TGTGCCACCAGCAGAGATCTAGGTGGGAGTAGGCCAGATACGCAGTATTTT
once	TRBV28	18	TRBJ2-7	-	CASSLWWGPIKEGAEQYF	TGTGCCAGCAGTTTATGGTGGGGACCCATTAAGGAGGGGGCCGAGCAGTACTTC
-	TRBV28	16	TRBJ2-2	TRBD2	CASSSGLAGGARELFF	TGTGCCAGCAGTTCCGGACTAGCGGGGGGAGCCCGGGAGCTGTTTTTT
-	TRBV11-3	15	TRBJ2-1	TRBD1	CASSLGLGQYNEQFF	TGTGCCAGCAGCTTAGGCTTGGGACAGTACAATGAGCAGTTCTTC
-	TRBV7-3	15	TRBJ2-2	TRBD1	CASSKDRVGTGELFF	TGTGCCAGCAGCAAGGACAGGGTGGGCACCGGGGAGCTGTTTTTT
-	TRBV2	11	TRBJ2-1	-	CASRYANEQFF	TGTGCCAGCAGGTACGCCAATGAGCAGTTCTTC
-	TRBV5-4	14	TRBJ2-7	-	CASSLRASRDEQYF	TGTGCCAGCAGCTTGAGAGCTTCAAGGGACGAGCAGTACTTC
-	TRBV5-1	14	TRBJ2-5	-	CASSNRGRGETQYF	TGCGCCAGCAGTAACAGGGGGAGGGGAGAGACCCAGTACTTC
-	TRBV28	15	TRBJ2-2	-	CASMRSGNRGGELFF	TGTGCCAGCATGCGGTCAGGGAACCGGGGCGGGGAGCTGTTTTTT
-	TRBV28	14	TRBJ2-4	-	CASSPNIAKNIQYF	TGTGCCAGCAGCCCGAACATAGCCAAAAACATTCAGTACTTC
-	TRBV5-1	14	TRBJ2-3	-	CASSLGGGADTQYF	TGCGCCAGCAGCTTGGGAGGGGGGGCAGATACGCAGTATTTT
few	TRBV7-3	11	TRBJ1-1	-	CASSSGTEAFF	TGTGCCAGCAGCTCCGGCACTGAAGCTTTCTTT
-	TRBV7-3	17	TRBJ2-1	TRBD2	CASSFSGTSGSVHEQFF	TGTGCCAGCAGCTTTTCAGGGACTAGCGGGAGCGTCCATGAGCAGTTCTTC
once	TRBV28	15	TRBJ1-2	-	CASTASPGSDYGYTF	TGTGCCAGCACCGCATCCCCAGGGAGCGACTATGGCTACACCTTC
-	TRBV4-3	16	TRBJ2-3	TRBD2	CASSRVAGGPRDTQYF	TGCGCCAGCAGCCGCGTAGCGGGGGGGCCCAGGGATACGCAGTATTTT
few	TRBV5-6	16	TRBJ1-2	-	CASSRPWSTGANGYTF	TGTGCCAGCAGCAGGCCTTGGAGTACAGGAGCTAATGGCTACACCTTC
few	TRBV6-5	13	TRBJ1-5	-	CASSFGRNQPQHF	TGTGCCAGCAGCTTCGGACGGAATCAGCCCCAGCATTTT
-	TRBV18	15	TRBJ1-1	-	CASSPSPNFNTEAFF	TGTGCCAGCTCACCCTCACCGAATTTTAACACTGAAGCTTTCTTT
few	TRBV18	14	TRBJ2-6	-	CASSETSGANVLTF	TGTGCCAGCTCAGAAACCTCTGGGGCCAACGTCCTGACTTTC
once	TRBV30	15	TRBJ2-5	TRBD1	CAWTIRTGGMETQYF	TGTGCCTGGACGATCAGGACAGGGGGTATGGAGACCCAGTACTTC
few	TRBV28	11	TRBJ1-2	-	CASSLGQRVTF	TGTGCCAGCAGTTTGGGCCAGCGCGTAACCTTC
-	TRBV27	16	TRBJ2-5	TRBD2	CASSLSGLAEGETQYF	TGTGCCAGCAGTTTATCCGGACTAGCGGAGGGAGAGACCCAGTACTTC
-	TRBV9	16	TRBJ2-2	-	CASSTLWQVGSGELFF	TGTGCCAGCAGTACCCTCTGGCAGGTCGGGTCCGGGGAGCTGTTTTTT
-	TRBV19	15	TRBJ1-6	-	CASSIDGGVSSPLHF	TGTGCCAGTAGTATAGACGGGGGCGTCAGTTCACCCCTCCACTTT
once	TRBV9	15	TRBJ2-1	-	CASSVGDSMYNEQFF	TGTGCCAGCAGCGTAGGGGACTCGATGTACAATGAGCAGTTCTTC
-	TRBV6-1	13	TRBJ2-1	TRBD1	CATRDRLYNEQFF	TGTGCCACCAGGGACAGGCTTTACAATGAGCAGTTCTTC
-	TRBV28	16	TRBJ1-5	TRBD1	CASSLPTGASYQPQHF	TGTGCCAGCAGTCTCCCGACAGGGGCTTCCTATCAGCCCCAGCATTTT
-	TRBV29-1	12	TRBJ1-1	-	CSTTEGNTEAFF	TGCAGCACCACCGAGGGGAACACTGAAGCTTTCTTT
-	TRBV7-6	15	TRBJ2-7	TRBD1	CASSSYRGRFYEQYF	TGTGCCAGCAGTTCATACAGGGGGCGCTTCTACGAGCAGTACTTC
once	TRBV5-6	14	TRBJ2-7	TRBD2	CASNFAGDSYEQYF	TGTGCCAGCAACTTCGCGGGGGACTCCTACGAGCAGTACTTC
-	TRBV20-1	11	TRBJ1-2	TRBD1	CSARDHRGGTF	TGCAGTGCTAGAGATCACAGGGGTGGCACCTTC
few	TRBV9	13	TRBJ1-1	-	CASSVGPADEAFF	TGTGCCAGCAGCGTGGGACCGGCGGATGAAGCTTTCTTT
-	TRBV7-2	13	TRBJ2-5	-	CASSPPPRETQYF	TGTGCCAGCAGCCCCCCTCCCCGGGAGACCCAGTACTTC
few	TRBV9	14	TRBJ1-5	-	CASSPRGYNQPQHF	TGTGCCAGCAGCCCCCGGGGTTACAATCAGCCCCAGCATTTT